This T cell receptor beta chain was documented in a study of blood T cell repertoires in COVID-19. The overall study: Sample material is recorded as cDNA or gDNA derived from T cells, B-cell-depleted T cells, or PBMCs.

Profiled with immunoSEQ multiplex PCR; TCRdb holds only in-frame clones, not every one. The table records approximately 230,000 clones, 85% to 90% of them present only once. Participants' own reports of clinical history determined their cohort assignment. Cohort 3 donors were reported recovered after two negative PCRs, clearance, or symptom resolution. This CDR3 has 15 residues. The germline gives CDR1 GTSNPN, CDR2 SVGIG (reference sequence). The V and J ends lost 2 bases and 2 bases, in that order; junction bases with no gene match: 4. This clonotype originated in a man aged 35-49 years who had recovered from COVID-19. V gene TRBV30 combines with J gene TRBJ1-5; the match to TRBD1 covers 9 bases. The sequenced material came from PBMCs or T cells enriched from blood (not recorded which). This CDR3 is CAWSRTGEGNQPQHF. The CDR3 bases are TGTGCCTGGAGTAGGACAGGGGAGGGCAATCAGCCCCAGCATTTT.